One T cell receptor beta chain is described in this entry. The antigen this receptor binds is unknown. No much larger clone exists at a distance of one base, and base qualities are not known. TCR CDR3 regions were amplified from genomic DNA by multiplex PCR using the deep immunoSEQ assay. For each cell subset, the extracted genomic DNA was distributed evenly across all wells of several immunoSEQ 96-well plates, and each plate served as one replicate. Each replicate PCR for sorted subsets received around 200 ng genomic DNA, equal to 30,000 or so T cell genomes. Purified libraries were quantified with a Qubit 3.0 fluorometer, sized on a Bioanalyzer 2100, and re-quantified with the KAPA Library Quantification kit. Every immunoSEQ 96-well plate was sequenced on a dedicated single-read 150-cycle Illumina NextSeq 550 flow cell. As for the authors' bioinformatics: Because the immunoSEQ output included only junctional sequences and no quality scores, the filtering could not be the same as the filtering used for full-length reads. Sequences were annotated with PyIR, a Python wrapper for IgBLAST v1.9, and V/J genes and CDR3 were assigned using IMGT germline references. Any read was removed if the V/J assignment was weak (E-value above 1e-6), the CDR3 was missing, or the read contained stop codons, out-of-frame junctions, or ambiguous translated residues. V3J clonotypes were defined by identical inferred V gene, J gene, and CDR3 amino acid sequence. Percentage overlap between repertoires was calculated by dividing the number of shared unique clonotypes by the size of the smaller repertoire. Repertoire richness was assessed with RTK rarefaction, the Chao1 estimator, and Recon v2.1 estimates of unobserved clonotypes. For all TCRbeta clonotypes obtained by the gDNA method from several donors, generation probabilities were computed with OLGA. What TCRdb holds here is the immuneACCESS table cut down to in-frame rearrangements. Part of the clones is not present; checked against another copy, under half of the missing clones reflect an unresolved V gene, and the others are unexplained. From that table come the V and J calls and clone size; the DNA was used to work out D and trimming. Within this sample are about 79,000 clones, with about 63% of them counted one time only. The leading ten clones occupy over 50% of the sample.

This entry comes from a study of shared clonotypes between healthy human individuals (dated by TCRdb to about 2020). Regarding the study in general: A couple of women and a few men aged 18 to 49 years were included in the cohort. Blood TCR repertoires of 5 or 6 healthy adults were deeply sequenced to estimate repertoire size and the extent of clonotype sharing between individuals. For each donor, CD4 naive and CD4 memory were each run on three plates, CD8 naive on two plates, and CD8 memory on one plate. To increase sequencing depth and limit assay-specific biases, different laboratories used diverse techniques to prepare libraries and sequence TCR repertoires. Each donor's leukapheresis produced roughly between roughly 0.85 and 9.5 billion PBMCs.

Healthy HIV-negative adults with no recently reported acute infections or vaccinations were included as donors. Only Caucasian adults living in Nashville, Tennessee, USA were represented among the donors. CD8 memory samples were composed of magnetically selected CD45RO+ cells combined with CCR7-negative CD45RA+ effector memory (TemRA) cells. Blood was collected by leukapheresis, and PBMCs were isolated by Ficoll-Histopaque density gradient centrifugation and then cryopreserved in liquid nitrogen vapor phase. Purity and quantity of every magnetically sorted T cell population were checked by analytical flow cytometry. Each sorted fraction had its genomic DNA isolated and then quantified by UV absorbance on a Nanodrop 2000c. Sequences ENHRY (CDR1) and SYGVKD (CDR2) are obtained from the germline V gene. From the cysteine through the phenylalanine, the CDR3 covers 16 amino acids. The kept DNA is CDR3 alone, 48 bases in frame from the first base. V loses 2 bases at its end and J loses 0 bases; junction bases beyond the gene matches: 5.

Study-wide conclusions, independent of this receptor: Compared with non-shared clonotypes, the clonotypes found in all four sorted-subset donors had higher generation probabilities. Larger estimated clonotype richness was generally found for naive subsets than for memory subsets. Because the study included only a small number of donors, the genetic and exposure-history diversity represented was limited. Sampling was restricted to blood, and TCR repertoires in tissue are likely to differ from TCR repertoires in blood. Based on pairwise subsampling, the degree of clonotype sharing among donors was expected to be affected by sequencing depth. About 4.5% of naive CD4, 3.5% of naive CD8, 2.3% of memory CD4, and 0.4% of memory CD8 clonotypes were shared across a few donors. Even with the large sequencing depth, rarefaction of the sorted-subset datasets indicated that sequencing was incomplete.

The material sequenced was memory CD8+ T cells sorted from blood. The sample's cell subset or site label is to be understood as: CD45RO+ cells pooled with CCR7-negative TemRA cells. Recombination linked TRBV10-3 to TRBJ2-7, with 9 bases aligning to TRBD1. This receptor was obtained from a man aged 25-45 years in good health. CDR3 sequence: CAISELTGGTSYEQYF. The bases are TGTGCCATCAGTGAGCTTACAGGGGGCACCTCCTACGAGCAGTACTTC.